Listed below are T cell receptor beta chains from one sample, sequenced in a study of blood T cell repertoires in COVID-19. Profiled with immunoSEQ multiplex PCR; TCRdb holds only in-frame clones, not every one. The sample records roughly 250,000 clones, roughly 77% being singletons. The source material was peripheral blood. The receptors shown here come from a woman aged 80 or over with acute or convalescent COVID-19. Each CDR3 is given with its conserved first and last residue. D genes are given only for firm matches. Part of the rows lack a size; the others show once, few, many or a class for expanded clones.

>once|TRBJ2-1|TRBD2|TRBV18
CASSPVGALAGGEQFF
TGTGCCAGCTCACCCGTCGGGGCACTAGCGGGGGGTGAGCAGTTCTTC
>NA|TRBJ2-3|NA|TRBV7-8
CASSRRAVRAGAKTDTQYF
TGTGCCAGCAGCCGACGGGCCGTAAGGGCGGGTGCTAAAACAGATACGCAGTATTTT
>once|TRBJ1-5|TRBD1|TRBV5-5
CASSVGDSGLNQPQHF
TGTGCCAGCAGCGTGGGGGACAGCGGTTTAAATCAGCCCCAGCATTTT
>NA|TRBJ1-1|TRBD1|TRBV24-1
CATRETGAHTEAFF
TGTGCCACCAGAGAGACAGGGGCGCACACTGAAGCTTTCTTT
>NA|TRBJ1-2|NA|TRBV5-4
CASSFTQGSYGYTF
TGTGCCAGCAGCTTCACACAGGGTAGCTATGGCTACACCTTC
>NA|TRBJ1-1|NA|TRBV12-3/TRBV12-4
CASRRTGEAFF
TGTGCCAGCAGGCGCACAGGGGAAGCTTTCTTT
>NA|TRBJ2-2|NA|TRBV12-3/TRBV12-4
CASSSLETGELFF
TGTGCCAGCAGTTCACTAGAAACCGGGGAGCTGTTTTTT
>many|TRBJ2-5|TRBD2|TRBV3-1/TRBV3-2
CASSQSGGGRETQYF
TGTGCCAGCAGCCAAAGCGGGGGGGGAAGGGAGACCCAGTACTTC
>NA|TRBJ2-7|TRBD1|TRBV9
CASSRGTGDYEQYF
TGTGCCAGCAGCCGCGGGACAGGGGACTACGAGCAGTACTTC
>NA|TRBJ1-1|NA|TRBV20-1
CSARVRTEAFF
TGCAGTGCTAGAGTGAGGACTGAAGCTTTCTTT
>many|TRBJ1-6|TRBD1|TRBV19
CASSRDSLLSYNSPLHF
TGTGCCAGTAGCCGGGACAGCCTCCTCTCCTATAATTCACCCCTCCACTTT
>NA|TRBJ2-5|TRBD2|TRBV19
CASSIGDGTSGAETQYF
TGTGCCAGTAGTATAGGGGACGGGACTAGCGGGGCAGAGACCCAGTACTTC
>NA|TRBJ2-7|NA|TRBV4-2
CASSQGPGEEQYF
TGTGCCAGCAGCCAGGGTCCTGGAGAGGAGCAGTACTTC
>NA|TRBJ1-3|NA|TRBV11-2
CASSLAAQAGNTIYF
TGTGCCAGCAGCTTAGCCGCTCAGGCTGGAAACACCATATATTTT
>NA|TRBJ1-1|NA|TRBV3-1/TRBV3-2
CASSQTGTTEAFF
TGTGCCAGCAGCCAAACAGGGACCACTGAAGCTTTCTTT
>few|TRBJ2-3|NA|TRBV5-1
CASSLDPADTQYF
TGCGCCAGCAGCTTGGATCCGGCAGATACGCAGTATTTT
>NA|TRBJ2-7|TRBD1|TRBV15
CATSRNRDRDYEQYF
TGTGCCACCAGCAGGAACCGGGACAGGGATTACGAGCAGTACTTC
>many|TRBJ1-4|TRBD1|TRBV10-3
CATGQGNEKLFF
TGTGCCACCGGACAGGGTAACGAAAAACTGTTTTTT
>NA|TRBJ1-1|NA|TRBV6-5
CASSYWGRGIVTEAFF
TGTGCCAGCAGTTACTGGGGCAGGGGAATAGTCACTGAAGCTTTCTTT
>few|TRBJ1-5|NA|TRBV5-5
CASSLTGGNQPQHF
TGTGCCAGCAGCTTGACGGGGGGCAATCAGCCCCAGCATTTT
>NA|TRBJ1-5|TRBD1|TRBV28
CASSRQGAGNQPQHF
TGTGCCAGCAGTCGCCAGGGGGCTGGCAATCAGCCCCAGCATTTT
>once|TRBJ1-5|TRBD1|TRBV4-1
CASSAGQGPGNQPQHF
TGCGCCAGCAGCGCCGGACAGGGTCCGGGCAATCAGCCCCAGCATTTT
>few|TRBJ1-1|NA|TRBV20-1
CSASLNRQVEAFF
TGCAGTGCTAGTCTTAATCGACAGGTTGAAGCTTTCTTT
>few|TRBJ1-2|NA|TRBV19
CASSINTATGLGGYTF
TGTGCCAGTAGTATCAATACGGCCACGGGGTTAGGTGGCTACACCTTC
>NA|TRBJ1-2|TRBD1|TRBV10-3
CAISRDRTNYGYTF
TGTGCCATCAGTCGGGACAGAACTAACTATGGCTACACCTTC
>NA|TRBJ2-1|TRBD2|TRBV6-1
CASSEALRAGGDQFF
TGTGCCAGCAGTGAAGCGCTTCGGGCGGGGGGGGATCAGTTCTTC
>NA|TRBJ1-1|TRBD1|TRBV11-2
CASSRDRDTEAFF
TGTGCCAGCAGCCGCGACAGGGATACTGAAGCTTTCTTT
>NA|TRBJ2-2|NA|TRBV20-1
CSASGGGLNTGELFF
TGCAGTGCTAGTGGCGGGGGCCTGAACACCGGGGAGCTGTTTTTT
>NA|TRBJ2-7|TRBD2|TRBV10-3
CAISESWGGEQYF
TGTGCCATCAGTGAGTCATGGGGGGGCGAGCAGTACTTC
>NA|TRBJ2-3|TRBD1|TRBV24-1
CATSDHGQGKDTQYF
TGTGCCACCAGTGACCATGGACAGGGCAAGGATACGCAGTATTTT
>few|TRBJ1-6|TRBD1|TRBV6-2/TRBV6-3
CASSYTLGTADSPLHF
TGTGCCAGCAGTTACACTTTAGGGACAGCAGATTCACCCCTCCACTTT
>few|TRBJ2-1|TRBD2|TRBV2
CASSAELAGGAHEQFF
TGTGCCAGCAGTGCCGAACTAGCGGGAGGGGCACATGAGCAGTTCTTC
>NA|TRBJ2-6|NA|TRBV3-1/TRBV3-2
CASSRWTDVVSGANVLTF
TGTGCCAGCAGTAGATGGACAGACGTAGTCTCTGGGGCCAACGTCCTGACTTTC
>many|TRBJ1-1|NA|TRBV2
CASSRQMNTEAFF
TGTGCCAGCAGCCGACAGATGAACACTGAAGCTTTCTTT
>NA|TRBJ2-5|NA|TRBV27
CASSSYGPGQETQYF
TGTGCCAGCAGTTCCTACGGGCCAGGGCAAGAGACCCAGTACTTC
>NA|TRBJ2-1|TRBD2|TRBV5-1
CASSSSGGGSYNEQFF
TGCGCCAGCAGCTCTAGCGGGGGGGGCTCCTACAATGAGCAGTTCTTC
>NA|TRBJ1-1|NA|TRBV12-3/TRBV12-4
CASRSQGVPEAFF
TGTGCCAGCAGATCCCAGGGTGTTCCTGAAGCTTTCTTT
>few|TRBJ1-4|TRBD1|TRBV4-3
CASSSGTGEKLFF
TGCGCCAGCAGCTCCGGGACAGGTGAAAAACTGTTTTTT
>NA|TRBJ2-1|NA|TRBV5-1
CASSDGLLPYNEQFF
TGCGCCAGCAGCGACGGACTCCTGCCCTACAATGAGCAGTTCTTC
>NA|TRBJ1-2|TRBD1|TRBV7-9
CASSFGTGGLRGYGYTF
TGTGCCAGCAGCTTCGGGACAGGGGGCCTACGGGGGTATGGCTACACCTTC
>NA|TRBJ2-7|TRBD2|TRBV5-1
CASSLGFAAGGYEQYF
TGCGCCAGCAGCTTGGGGTTCGCAGCGGGAGGGTACGAGCAGTACTTC
>NA|TRBJ2-3|NA|TRBV18
CASSPQRRPGRQDTQYF
TGTGCCAGCTCACCACAACGAAGGCCAGGGCGTCAAGATACGCAGTATTTT
>NA|TRBJ1-2|TRBD1|TRBV7-9
CASSSGQADYGYTF
TGTGCCAGCAGCTCCGGACAGGCCGACTATGGCTACACCTTC
>few|TRBJ2-1|TRBD1|TRBV5-1
CASSLTAGGFNEQFF
TGCGCCAGCAGCTTAACGGCAGGGGGCTTCAATGAGCAGTTCTTC
>NA|TRBJ1-2|TRBD1|TRBV29-1
CSVENRGPLSYVGYTF
TGCAGCGTTGAAAATAGGGGGCCCCTCTCCTACGTGGGCTACACCTTC
>NA|TRBJ1-5|NA|TRBV19
CASRRTAGGPQHF
TGTGCCAGTAGGAGGACGGCCGGAGGGCCCCAGCATTTT
>NA|TRBJ2-5|TRBD1|TRBV6-5
CASTRDRGYQETQYF
TGTGCCAGCACCCGGGACAGGGGTTACCAAGAGACCCAGTACTTC